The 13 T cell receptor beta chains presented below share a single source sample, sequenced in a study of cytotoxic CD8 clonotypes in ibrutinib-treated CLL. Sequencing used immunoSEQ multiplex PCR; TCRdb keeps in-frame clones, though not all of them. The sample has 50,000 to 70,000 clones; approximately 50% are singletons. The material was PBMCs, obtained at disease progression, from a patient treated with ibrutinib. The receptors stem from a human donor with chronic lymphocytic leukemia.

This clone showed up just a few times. As DNA, the CDR3 is TGTGCCAGCAGCATACGGACGATGGATGAGCAGTTCTTC. Its translation: CASSIRTMDEQFF. The chain employs TRBV13 and TRBJ2-1; D gene ambiguous. With 5 bases removed from V and 8 bases from J, the gap between germline ends came to 13 bases. CDR1 PRHDT and CDR2 FYEKMQ come from the germline V gene (reference sequence). The CDR3 has 13 amino acids.

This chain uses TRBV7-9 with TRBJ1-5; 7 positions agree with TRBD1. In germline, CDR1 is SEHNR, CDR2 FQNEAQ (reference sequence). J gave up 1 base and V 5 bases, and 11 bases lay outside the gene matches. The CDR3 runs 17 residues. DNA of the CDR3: TGTGCCAGCAGCCACGGAAGGACAGGACCGAGCAATCAGCCCCAGCATTTT. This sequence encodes CASSHGRTGPSNQPQHF. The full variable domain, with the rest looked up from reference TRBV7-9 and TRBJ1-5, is DTGVSQNPRHKITKRGQNVTFRCDPISEHNRLYWYRQTLGQGPEFLTYFQNEAQLEKSRLLSDRFSAERPKGSFSTLEIQRTEQGDSAMYLCASSHGRTGPSNQPQHFGDGTRLSIL.

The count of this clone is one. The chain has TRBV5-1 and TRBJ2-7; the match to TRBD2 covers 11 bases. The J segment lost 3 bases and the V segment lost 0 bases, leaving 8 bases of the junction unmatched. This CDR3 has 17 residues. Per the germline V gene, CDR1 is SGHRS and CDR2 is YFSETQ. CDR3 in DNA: TGCGCCAGCAGCTTGGCCGGACTAGCGGGTAGCTACTACGAGCAGTACTTC. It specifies CASSLAGLAGSYYEQYF.

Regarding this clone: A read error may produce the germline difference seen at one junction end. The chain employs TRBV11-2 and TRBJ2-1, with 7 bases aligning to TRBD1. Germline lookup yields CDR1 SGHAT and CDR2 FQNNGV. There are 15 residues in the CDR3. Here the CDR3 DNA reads TGTGCCAGCAGCCCGACAGGGATCTCCCACAATGAGCAGTTCTTC. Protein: CASSPTGISHNEQFF.

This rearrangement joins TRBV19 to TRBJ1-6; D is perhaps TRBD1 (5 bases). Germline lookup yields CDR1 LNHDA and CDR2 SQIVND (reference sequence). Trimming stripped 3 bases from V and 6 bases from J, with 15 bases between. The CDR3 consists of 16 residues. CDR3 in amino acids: CASSIPRPGTNSPLHF. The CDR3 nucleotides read TGTGCCAGTAGTATTCCCCGCCCAGGGACTAATTCACCCCTCCACTTT. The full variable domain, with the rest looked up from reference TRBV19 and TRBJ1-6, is DGGITQSPKYLFRKEGQNVTLSCEQNLNHDAMYWYRQDPGQGLRLIYYSQIVNDFQKGDIAEGYSVSREKKESFPLTVTSAQKNPTAFYLCASSIPRPGTNSPLHFGNGTRLTVT.

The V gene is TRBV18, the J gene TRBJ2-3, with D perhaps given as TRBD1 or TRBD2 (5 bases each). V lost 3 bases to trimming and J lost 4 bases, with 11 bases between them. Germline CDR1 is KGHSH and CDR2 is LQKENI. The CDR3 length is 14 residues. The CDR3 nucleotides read TGTGCCAGCTCACCGCCGGGACCTTCAGATACGCAGTATTTT. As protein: CASSPPGPSDTQYF.

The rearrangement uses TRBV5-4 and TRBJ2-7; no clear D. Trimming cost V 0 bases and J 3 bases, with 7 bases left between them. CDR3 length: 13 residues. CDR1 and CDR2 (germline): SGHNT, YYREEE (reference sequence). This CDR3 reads CASSLEVSYEQYF. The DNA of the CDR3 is TGTGCCAGCAGCTTGGAGGTCAGCTACGAGCAGTACTTC.

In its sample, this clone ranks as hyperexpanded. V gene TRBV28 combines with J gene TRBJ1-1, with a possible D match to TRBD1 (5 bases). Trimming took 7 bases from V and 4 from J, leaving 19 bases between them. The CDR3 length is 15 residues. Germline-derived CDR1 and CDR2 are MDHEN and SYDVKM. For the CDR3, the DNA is TGTGCCAGCATCCTCTATCAGGGAGTCGGCACTGAAGCTTTCTTT. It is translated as CASILYQGVGTEAFF. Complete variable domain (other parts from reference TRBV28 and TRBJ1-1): DVKVTQSSRYLVKRTGEKVFLECVQDMDHENMFWYRQDPGLGLRLIYFSYDVKMKEKGDIPEGYSVSREKKERFSLILESASTNQTSMYLCASILYQGVGTEAFFGQGTRLTVV.

The CDR3 region has the DNA TGTGCCAGTAGTATAGGGGCAGGGTATACTGAAGCTTTCTTT. Encoded protein: CASSIGAGYTEAFF. The V and J genes are TRBV19 and TRBJ1-1, with a tentative D call TRBD1 (5 bases). V was shortened by 1 base and J by 5 bases, with 11 bases between the two germline ends. CDR3 length: 14 residues. The germline CDR1 and CDR2 sequences are LNHDA and SQIVND (reference sequence). Full variable domain (outside the CDR3, taken from reference TRBV19 and TRBJ1-1): DGGITQSPKYLFRKEGQNVTLSCEQNLNHDAMYWYRQDPGQGLRLIYYSQIVNDFQKGDIAEGYSVSREKKESFPLTVTSAQKNPTAFYLCASSIGAGYTEAFFGQGTRLTVV.

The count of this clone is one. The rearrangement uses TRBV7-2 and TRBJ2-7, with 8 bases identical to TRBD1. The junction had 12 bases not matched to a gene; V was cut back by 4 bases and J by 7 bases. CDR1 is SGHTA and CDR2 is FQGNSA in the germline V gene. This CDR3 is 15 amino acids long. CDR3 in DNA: TGTGCCAGCAGCTATCGTCCCCAGGGGGCGCAGGAGCAGTACTTC. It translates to CASSYRPQGAQEQYF.

This CDR3 is CASSRTDSGTTYEQYF. CDR3 in DNA: TGTGCCAGCAGCCGCACGGATAGCGGGACAACCTACGAGCAGTACTTC. This sequence joins TRBV7-2 and TRBJ2-7; 8 bases line up with TRBD2. CDR1 is SGHTA and CDR2 is FQGNSA in the germline V gene. The CDR3 totals 16 residues. The junction had 11 bases not matched to a gene; V was cut back by 5 bases and J by 2 bases.

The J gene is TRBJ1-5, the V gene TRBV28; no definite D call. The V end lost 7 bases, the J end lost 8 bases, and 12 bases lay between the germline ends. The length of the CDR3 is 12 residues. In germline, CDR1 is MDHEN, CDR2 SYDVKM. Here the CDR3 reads CASKDSVKPQHF. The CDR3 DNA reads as TGTGCCAGCAAGGACTCCGTCAAGCCCCAGCATTTT.

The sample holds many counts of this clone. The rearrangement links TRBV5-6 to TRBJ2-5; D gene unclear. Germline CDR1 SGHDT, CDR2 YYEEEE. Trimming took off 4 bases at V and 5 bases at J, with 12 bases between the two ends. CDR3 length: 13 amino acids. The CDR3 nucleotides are TGTGCCAGCAGCCGAATGGGTGGGGAGACCCAGTACTTC. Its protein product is CASSRMGGETQYF.